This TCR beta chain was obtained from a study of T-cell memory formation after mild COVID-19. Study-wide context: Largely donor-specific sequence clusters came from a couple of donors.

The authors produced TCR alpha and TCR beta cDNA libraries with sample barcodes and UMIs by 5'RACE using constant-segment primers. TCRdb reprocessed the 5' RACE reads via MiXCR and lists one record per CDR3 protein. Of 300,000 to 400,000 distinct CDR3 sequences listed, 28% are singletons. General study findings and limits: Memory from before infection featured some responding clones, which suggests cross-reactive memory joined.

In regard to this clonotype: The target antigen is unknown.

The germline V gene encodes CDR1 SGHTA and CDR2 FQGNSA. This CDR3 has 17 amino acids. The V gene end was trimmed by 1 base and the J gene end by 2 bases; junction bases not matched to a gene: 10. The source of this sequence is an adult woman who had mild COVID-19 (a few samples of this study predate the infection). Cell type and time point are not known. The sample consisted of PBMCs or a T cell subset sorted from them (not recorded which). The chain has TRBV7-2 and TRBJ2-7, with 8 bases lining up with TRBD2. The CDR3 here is CASSLVISGGRPYEQYF. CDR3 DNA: TGTGCCAGCAGCTTAGTAATAAGTGGCGGGAGGCCCTACGAGCAGTACTTC.